Detailed here is one T cell receptor beta chain. This specimen comes from a study of blood T cell repertoires in COVID-19. Overall study: Acute-phase and convalescent COVID-19 samples originated in the United States, Italy and Spain. Sample material is recorded as cDNA or gDNA derived from T cells, B-cell-depleted T cells, or PBMCs.

In the original processing: Estimation of nucleated cell counts relied on the amplification of reference gene primers. Clones were read by immunoSEQ multiplex PCR, and TCRdb kept only the in-frame ones, dropping some. V and J calls and clone size are copied from that table; D and trimming were computed from the DNA. The repertoire holds roughly 250,000 clones, approximately 83% seen once, with 3.5% to 5.5% in the top ten. Before being deemed recovered, Cohort 3 donors had two negative PCRs, clearance, or symptom resolution. V was cut by 2 bases and J by 1 base, with 6 bases left in between. This CDR3 contains 13 residues. Germline V gives CDR1 SGHDT, CDR2 YYEEEE.

This TCR derives from a woman under 40 who had recovered from COVID-19. The chain combines TRBV5-6 with TRBJ1-1; no reliable D call. What was sequenced was PBMCs or T cells enriched from blood (not recorded which). CDR3 residues: CASSFDRNTEAFF. CDR3 DNA sequence: TGTGCCAGCAGCTTTGATAGGAACACTGAAGCTTTCTTT. Full variable domain (rest looked up from reference TRBV5-6 and TRBJ1-1): DAGVTQSPTHLIKTRGQQVTLRCSPKSGHDTVSWYQQALGQGPQFIFQYYEEEERQRGNFPDRFSGHQFPNYSSELNVNALLLGDSALYLCASSFDRNTEAFFGQGTRLTVV.